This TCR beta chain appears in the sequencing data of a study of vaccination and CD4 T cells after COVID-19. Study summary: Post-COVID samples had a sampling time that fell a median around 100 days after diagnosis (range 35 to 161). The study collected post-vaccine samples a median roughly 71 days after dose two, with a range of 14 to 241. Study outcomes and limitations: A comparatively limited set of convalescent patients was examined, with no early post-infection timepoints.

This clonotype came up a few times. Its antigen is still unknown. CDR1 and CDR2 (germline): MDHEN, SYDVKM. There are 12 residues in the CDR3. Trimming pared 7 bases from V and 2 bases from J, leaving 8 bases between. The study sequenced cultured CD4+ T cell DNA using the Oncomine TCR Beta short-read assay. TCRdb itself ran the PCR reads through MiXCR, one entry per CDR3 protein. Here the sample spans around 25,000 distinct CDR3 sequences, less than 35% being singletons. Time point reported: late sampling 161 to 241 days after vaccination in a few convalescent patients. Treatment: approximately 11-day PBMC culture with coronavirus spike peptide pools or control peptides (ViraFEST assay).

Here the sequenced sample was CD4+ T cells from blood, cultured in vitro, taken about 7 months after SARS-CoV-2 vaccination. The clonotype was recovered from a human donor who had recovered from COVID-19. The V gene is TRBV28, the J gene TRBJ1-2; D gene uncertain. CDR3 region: CASKTANYGYTF. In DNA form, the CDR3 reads TGTGCCAGCAAAACCGCAAACTATGGCTACACCTTC.